Below, 32 T cell receptor beta chains from the same sample are listed, as sequenced in a study of blood T cells in healthy people across ages. Then a second PCR, running about 6 to 11 cycles, was carried out with a sample-barcoded 5' primer and a J-beta primer mix. TCRdb called the 5' RACE reads again in MiXCR, with one record for every CDR3 protein. The data contain about 760,000 distinct CDR3 sequences, around 50% of them seen just once; the ten biggest clones take up 20% to 30%. The specimen sequenced was blood. The receptors derive from a man between 40 and 49 years old in good health.

CDR3 amino acids: CASSTGTGASGANVLTF. The DNA of the CDR3 is TGTGCCAGCAGTACCGGGACAGGGGCCTCCGGGGCCAACGTCCTGACTTTC. The V gene is TRBV28, the J gene TRBJ2-6; TRBD1 matches 10 bases. The CDR3 is 17 residues long. The germline V gene encodes CDR1 MDHEN and CDR2 SYDVKM. After removal of 5 bases from V and 4 bases from J, the junction contained 8 bases not matched to a gene.

The rearrangement uses TRBV7-9 and TRBJ2-3; tentatively, D is TRBD2 (5 bases). The CDR3 contains 16 residues. Per germline, CDR1 SEHNR and CDR2 FQNEAQ (reference sequence). V was trimmed by 8 bases and J by 0 bases, leaving 18 bases between them. The CDR3 spells CASGDWETTSTDTQYF. CDR3 in DNA: TGTGCCAGCGGGGATTGGGAGACAACTAGCACAGATACGCAGTATTTT.

This clonotype occurred a few times. The V call is TRBV25-1, the J call TRBJ2-5, with unresolved D. V shed 0 bases and J shed 5 bases, with 10 bases lying between them. The CDR3 covers 14 residues. Germline-derived CDR1 and CDR2 are MGHDK and SYGVNS. This chain's CDR3 is CASSEYTSMETQYF. The CDR3 region has the DNA TGTGCCAGCAGTGAATATACTTCTATGGAGACCCAGTACTTC.

CDR3 region: CATGTGVQETQYF. CDR3 in DNA: TGTGCCACCGGGACAGGAGTACAAGAGACCCAGTACTTC. V and J are TRBV5-4 and TRBJ2-5, with 8 positions matching TRBD1. The CDR3 totals 13 residues. CDR1 is SGHNT, CDR2 YYREEE, per germline (reference sequence). V was pared by 9 bases and J by 2 bases, with 6 bases of the junction left unmatched.

About this clonotype: One junction end disagrees with the germline gene, perhaps due to a read error. The CDR3 DNA follows: TGTGACAGCAGCACACACGGGCGGTCGAGGACGCAGTATTTT. As protein: CDSSTHGRSRTQYF. The chain recombines TRBV11-2 with TRBJ2-3, with D uncertain. This CDR3 has 14 residues. Germline V lookup: CDR1 SGHAT, CDR2 FQNNGV. Based on the CDR3 plus reference TRBV11-2 and TRBJ2-3, the full variable domain is EAGVAQSPRYKIIEKRQSVAFWCNPISGHATLYWYQQILGQGPKLLIQFQNNGVVDDSQLPKDRFSAERLKGVDSTLKIQPAKLEDSAVYLCDSSTHGRSRTQYFGPGTRLTVL.

V is TRBV7-9 and J is TRBJ1-5, with TRBD1 matching 8 bases. CDR1 and CDR2 from the germline V gene are SEHNR and FQNEAQ (reference sequence). After removal of 3 bases from V and 5 bases from J, the junction contained 3 bases not matched to a gene. The CDR3 consists of 14 residues. CDR3: CASSFRGPDQPQHF. The DNA of the CDR3 is TGTGCCAGCAGCTTCAGGGGGCCGGATCAGCCCCAGCATTTT.

This clonotype has at least ten counts. Germline and junction disagree at one end, which may indicate a read error. The chain combines TRBV12-3 or TRBV12-4 with TRBJ2-1, with 10 positions matching TRBD2. The CDR3 extends over 14 amino acids. In DNA, the CDR3 is TGTGCCAGCAGCTTAGCGGGGGGATCCAATGAGCAGTTCTTC. It encodes CASSLAGGSNEQFF.

V gene TRBV14 combines with J gene TRBJ1-5; D remains ambiguous. CDR1 and CDR2 from the germline V gene are SGHDN and FVKESK. The V end lost 4 bases, the J end lost 5 bases, and 9 bases lay between the germline ends. This CDR3 contains 13 residues. CDR3 loop: CASSPSADQPQHF. For the CDR3, the DNA is TGTGCCAGCAGCCCCTCCGCCGATCAGCCCCAGCATTTT. Full variable domain (rest looked up from reference TRBV14 and TRBJ1-5): EAGVTQFPSHSVIEKGQTVTLRCDPISGHDNLYWYRRVMGKEIKFLLHFVKESKQDESGMPNNRFLAERTGGTYSTLKVQPAELEDSGVYFCASSPSADQPQHFGDGTRLSIL.

The DNA of the CDR3 is TGCAGCGTCGATAGCGGGATCTCCTACAATGAGCAGTTCTTC. The encoded protein is CSVDSGISYNEQFF. V and J are TRBV29-1 and TRBJ2-1; TRBD2 aligns across 8 bases. This CDR3 spans 14 amino acids. The trim removed 6 bases at V and 0 bases at J, leaving 4 bases unmatched. Germline V gene lookup returns CDR1 SQVTM and CDR2 ANQGSEA.

This chain links TRBV7-9 with TRBJ2-1, with D possibly being TRBD1 or TRBD2 (5 bases each). Germline values: CDR1 SEHNR, CDR2 FQNEAQ (reference sequence). Trimming removed 8 bases at V and 2 bases at J, with 10 bases between. The CDR3 has 13 amino acids. This CDR3 is CASPGLPYNEQFF. CDR3 bases: TGTGCCAGCCCGGGGCTCCCCTACAATGAGCAGTTCTTC.

The chain is built from TRBV28 and TRBJ1-2; tentative D call: TRBD1 (6 bases). The V and J ends lost 3 bases and 4 bases respectively, with 24 bases between them. The V gene's germline CDR1 is MDHEN and CDR2 SYDVKM. The CDR3 consists of 18 residues. The CDR3, as DNA: TGTGCCAGCAGTTTGCCCCCCGAGGCAGGGGCGCTGGGCTATGGCTACACCTTC. Translation gives CASSLPPEAGALGYGYTF.

As for this clonotype: A junction end diverges from the germline sequence, so it may reflect a read error. The V and J genes are TRBV6-1 and TRBJ2-3; D gene unclear. The CDR3 runs to 16 residues. Per the germline V gene, CDR1 is MNHNS and CDR2 is SASEGT. Here the CDR3 reads CASSVLWTANTETQYF. DNA for the CDR3: TGTGCCAGCAGTGTCCTATGGACGGCTAACACAGAGACGCAGTATTTT.

The V gene is TRBV5-1, the J gene TRBJ2-2; TRBD2 might be the D (6 bases). Trimming took 1 base from V and 0 from J, leaving 10 bases between them. The CDR3 spans 16 residues. Germline-derived CDR1 and CDR2 are SGHRS and YFSETQ. CDR3 bases: TGCGCCAGCAGCTTGTCGCGGACTACGAACACCGGGGAGCTGTTTTTT. Translating gives CASSLSRTTNTGELFF.

The rearrangement joins TRBV29-1 to TRBJ2-7; D is uncertain. The germline V and J ends were trimmed by 3 bases and 7 bases, with 13 bases remaining between them. The CDR3 runs 12 residues. CDR1 and CDR2 (germline): SQVTM, ANQGSEA. Here the CDR3 reads CSVDVSFNEQYF. The CDR3 nucleotides read TGCAGCGTTGACGTCAGCTTCAATGAGCAGTACTTC.

V gene TRBV7-8 combines with J gene TRBJ1-5; perhaps TRBD1 as D (6 bases). V lost 3 bases, J lost 6 bases, and 12 bases lay in between. The CDR3 runs 14 residues. The germline gives CDR1 SGHVS, CDR2 FQNEAQ. CDR3 residues: CASSLLQGGQPQHF. CDR3 coding DNA: TGTGCCAGCAGCTTGCTACAGGGTGGTCAGCCCCAGCATTTT.

V usage is TRBV20-1 and J usage is TRBJ2-5; a possible D gene is TRBD2 (6 bases). The germline V and J ends were trimmed by 0 bases and 11 bases, with 25 bases remaining between them. Germline CDR1 and CDR2: DFQATT and SNEGSKA (reference sequence). The CDR3 spans 16 residues. For the CDR3, the DNA is TGCAGTGCTAGAGATGGGGGATGGGGGGTAGACAATGAGCAGTACTTC. It specifies CSARDGGWGVDNEQYF.

The gene calls are TRBV29-1 and TRBJ1-2; D call uncertain. The CDR3 extends over 15 amino acids. Trimming left V 0 bases short and J 4 bases short, with 15 bases between. Germline V gene sequence: CDR1 SQVTM, CDR2 ANQGSEA. The CDR3: CSVEDLGREFYGYTF. The CDR3 DNA is TGCAGCGTTGAAGATCTGGGAAGGGAATTCTATGGCTACACCTTC.

The chain is built from TRBV27 and TRBJ1-2, with 9 bases lining up with TRBD1. The V gene end was trimmed by 0 bases and the J gene end by 1 base; junction bases not matched to a gene: 6. This CDR3 is 17 amino acids long. The germline CDR1 and CDR2 sequences are MNHEY and SMNVEV (reference sequence). This chain's CDR3 is CASSLSWGQGNNYGYTF. As DNA, the CDR3 is TGTGCCAGCAGTTTATCATGGGGACAGGGCAATAACTATGGCTACACCTTC.

This clonotype has a single count. The chain has TRBV6-5 and TRBJ1-5, with D unclear. Trimming took off 4 bases at V and 0 bases at J, with 10 bases between the two ends. Germline assignment: CDR1 MNHEY and CDR2 SVGAGI. This CDR3 comprises 15 residues. The CDR3 spells CASSSSLGSNQPQHF. The CDR3 DNA is TGTGCCAGCAGTTCGTCTCTGGGTAGCAATCAGCCCCAGCATTTT.

The chain uses TRBV7-2 and TRBJ2-2, with 13 bases lining up with TRBD2. The V and J ends lost 5 bases and 6 bases, in that order; junction bases with no gene match: 3. The CDR3 totals 15 residues. Germline CDR1 reads SGHTA; CDR2 reads FQGNSA. CDR3 nucleotide sequence: TGTGCCAGCAGCCCACTAGCGGGGGGGGCCGGGGAGCTGTTTTTT. The encoded protein is CASSPLAGGAGELFF. Using reference TRBV7-2 and TRBJ2-2 for the parts outside the CDR3, the full variable domain is GAGVSQSPSNKVTEKGKDVELRCDPISGHTALYWYRQSLGQGLEFLIYFQGNSAPDKSGLPSDRFSAERTGGSVSTLTIQRTQQEDSAVYLCASSPLAGGAGELFFGEGSRLTVL.

The J gene is TRBJ2-7, the V gene TRBV27, with 8 bases matching TRBD1. V shed 3 bases, J shed 2 bases, and the junction held 6 bases outside the gene matches. The CDR3 has 15 residues. CDR1 and CDR2 (germline): MNHEY, SMNVEV (reference sequence). CDR3 in amino acids: CASSFQGAETYEQYF. The CDR3, as DNA: TGTGCCAGCAGTTTTCAGGGGGCGGAGACCTACGAGCAGTACTTC.

This clonotype was found a few times. The J gene is TRBJ2-7, the V gene TRBV6-2 or TRBV6-3; 8 nucleotides line up with TRBD2. The germline V gene has CDR1 MNHEY and CDR2 SVGEGT. This CDR3 is built from 15 residues. Trimming cost V 2 bases and J 2 bases; bases outside gene matches: 5. In nucleotides, the CDR3 is TGTGCCAGCAGTTACATGGTCGGGAGGGCCTACGAGCAGTACTTC. It encodes CASSYMVGRAYEQYF.

This clonotype was detected a few times. The J gene is TRBJ2-5, the V gene TRBV3-1, with D uncertain. The CDR3 covers 14 residues. Looked up from germline, CDR1 is LGHDT and CDR2 is YNNKEL (reference sequence). With 0 bases removed from V and 6 bases from J, the gap between germline ends came to 11 bases. The DNA for the CDR3 is TGTGCCAGCAGCCAAGATTTAGGTGGACAGACCCAGTACTTC. Residues: CASSQDLGGQTQYF.

The genes are TRBV25-1 and TRBJ2-1; TRBD2 matches 14 bases. This CDR3 spans 16 amino acids. From germline, CDR1 is MGHDK and CDR2 SYGVNS. Trimming took 8 bases from V and 8 from J; bases not matched to a gene: 11. In DNA, the CDR3 is TGTGCCAGCCGAAATGAACGGACTAGCGGGGGGTATGAGCAGTTCTTC. Translating it yields CASRNERTSGGYEQFF.

The rearrangement uses TRBV20-1 and TRBJ2-1; 7 bases map to TRBD2. This CDR3 is built from 14 residues. Germline V gene lookup returns CDR1 DFQATT and CDR2 SNEGSKA (reference sequence). V was pared by 1 base and J by 1 base, with 1 base of the junction left unmatched. The CDR3 loop is CSARVAGSYNEQFF. In DNA, the CDR3 is TGCAGTGCTAGAGTAGCGGGTTCCTACAATGAGCAGTTCTTC.

This chain uses TRBV28 with TRBJ1-5; possibly TRBD1 for D (5 bases). The CDR3 extends over 14 amino acids. Trimming left V 6 bases short and J 7 bases short, with 16 bases between. Germline CDR1 reads MDHEN; CDR2 reads SYDVKM. The CDR3 loop is CASRPNPGRQPQHF. CDR3 in DNA: TGTGCCAGCAGACCCAACCCAGGGCGACAGCCCCAGCATTTT.

The rearrangement uses TRBV20-1 and TRBJ2-1, with 16 bases lining up with TRBD2. The CDR3 spans 20 residues. J lost 0 bases, V lost 6 bases, and 14 bases had no gene match. Germline assignment: CDR1 DFQATT and CDR2 SNEGSKA (reference sequence). In DNA, the CDR3 is TGCAGTGCCGCCGGGACTAGCGGGAGGGCCGAGTCAGGCTCCTACAATGAGCAGTTCTTC. The encoded protein is CSAAGTSGRAESGSYNEQFF.

This clonotype was found a few times. The gene calls are TRBV28 and TRBJ2-5; no firm D call. Germline V gives CDR1 MDHEN, CDR2 SYDVKM. V gave up 0 bases and J gave up 4 bases, with 18 bases separating them. The CDR3 runs 17 residues. CDR3 amino acids: CASSLWGTAKSGETQYF. CDR3 bases: TGTGCCAGCAGTTTATGGGGTACAGCAAAGTCCGGAGAGACCCAGTACTTC.

This clonotype was recorded at least ten times. The chain combines TRBV29-1 with TRBJ2-7, with 7 positions matching TRBD2. CDR1 is SQVTM and CDR2 is ANQGSEA in the germline V gene. This CDR3 contains 12 residues. J gave up 5 bases and V 4 bases, and 5 bases lay outside the gene matches. CDR3 sequence (DNA): TGCAGCGTTGGATGGGGGACTAACGAGCAGTACTTC. This sequence encodes CSVGWGTNEQYF.

The chain is built from TRBV10-3 and TRBJ2-3; D may correspond to TRBD1 or TRBD2 (6 bases each). The germline V and J ends were trimmed by 3 bases and 5 bases, with 15 bases remaining between them. Germline V gene data show CDR1 as ENHRY and CDR2 as SYGVKD. CDR3 length equals 15 residues. DNA of the CDR3: TGTGCCATCAGTGATAGAACAGGGACTGAAGATACGCAGTATTTT. Its protein is CAISDRTGTEDTQYF.

This sequence joins TRBV7-2 and TRBJ2-5; the match to TRBD2 covers 8 bases. V lost 1 base to trimming and J lost 1 base; unmatched junction nucleotides: 2. This CDR3 is 15 amino acids long. From germline, CDR1 is SGHTA and CDR2 FQGNSA. CDR3 nucleotide sequence: TGTGCCAGCAGCTTAGGAGCGGGAGTCCAAGAGACCCAGTACTTC. Protein: CASSLGAGVQETQYF.

The V call is TRBV21-1, the J call TRBJ2-5; TRBD1 reflects the table's D call only, with no check against the DNA. TRBV21-1 constitutes a pseudogene. The CDR3 length is 14 residues. The CDR3 DNA reads TGTGCCCGCCGGGGACAGGCATTCCAAGAGACCCAGTACTTC. It codes for CARRGQAFQETQYF.